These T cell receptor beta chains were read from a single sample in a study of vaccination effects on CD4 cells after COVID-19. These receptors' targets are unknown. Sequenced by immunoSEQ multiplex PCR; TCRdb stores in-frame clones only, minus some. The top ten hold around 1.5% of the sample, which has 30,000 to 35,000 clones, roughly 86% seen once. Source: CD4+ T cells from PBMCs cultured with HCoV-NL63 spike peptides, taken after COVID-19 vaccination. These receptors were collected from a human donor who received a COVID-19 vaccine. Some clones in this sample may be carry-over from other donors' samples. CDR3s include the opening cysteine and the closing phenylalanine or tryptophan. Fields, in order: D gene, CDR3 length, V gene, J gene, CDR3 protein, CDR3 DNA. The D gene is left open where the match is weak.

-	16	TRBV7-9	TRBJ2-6	CASTSPPGSGANVLTF	TGTGCCAGCACCTCCCCCCCCGGATCTGGGGCCAACGTCCTGACTTTC
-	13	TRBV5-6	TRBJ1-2	CASSWQDIFGYTF	TGTGCCAGCAGCTGGCAGGATATTTTTGGCTACACCTTC
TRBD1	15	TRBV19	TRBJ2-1	CASSRRTGVSNEQFF	TGTGCCAGTAGTAGACGGACAGGGGTGAGCAATGAGCAGTTCTTC
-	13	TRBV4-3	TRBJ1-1	CASSWGLNTEAFF	TGCGCCAGCAGCTGGGGTCTGAACACTGAAGCTTTCTTT
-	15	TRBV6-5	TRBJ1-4	CASSETGTINEKLFF	TGTGCCAGCAGCGAGACGGGCACCATTAATGAAAAACTGTTTTTT
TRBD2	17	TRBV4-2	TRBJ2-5	CASSQDGTSGGVETQYF	TGTGCCAGCAGCCAAGATGGGACTAGCGGGGGCGTAGAGACCCAGTACTTC
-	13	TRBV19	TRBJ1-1	CASSIQRNTEAFF	TGTGCCAGTAGTATACAGCGGAACACTGAAGCTTTCTTT
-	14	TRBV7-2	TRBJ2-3	CASSLSGASDTQYF	TGTGCCAGCAGCTTATCGGGGGCATCGGATACGCAGTATTTT
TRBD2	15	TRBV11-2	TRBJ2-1	CASSIRTSGGSEQFF	TGTGCCAGCAGCATTAGGACTAGCGGGGGGTCTGAGCAGTTCTTC
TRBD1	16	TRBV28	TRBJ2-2	CASSLIGQVSYGELFF	TGTGCCAGCAGTTTAATCGGACAGGTCAGCTACGGGGAGCTGTTTTTT
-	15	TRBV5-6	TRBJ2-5	CASSGVTEDQETQYF	TGTGCCAGCAGCGGGGTGACAGAAGACCAAGAGACCCAGTACTTC
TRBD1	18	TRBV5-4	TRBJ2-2	CASSPDGGTGGTTGELFF	TGTGCCAGCAGCCCGGATGGGGGGACAGGGGGCACCACCGGGGAGCTGTTTTTT
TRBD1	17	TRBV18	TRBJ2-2	CASSQTPGQQNTGELFF	TGTGCCAGCTCGCAGACCCCGGGACAGCAGAACACCGGGGAGCTGTTTTTT
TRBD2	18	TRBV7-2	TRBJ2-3	CASSLHPGRGVSTDTQYF	TGTGCCAGCAGCTTGCATCCGGGGCGGGGGGTTAGCACAGATACGCAGTATTTT
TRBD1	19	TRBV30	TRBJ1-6	CAWSVKAGGLSSYNSPLHF	TGTGCCTGGAGTGTAAAGGCAGGGGGTCTAAGCTCCTATAATTCACCCCTCCACTTT
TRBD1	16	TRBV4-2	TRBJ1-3	CASSRPQGASGNTIYF	TGTGCCAGCAGCCGGCCCCAGGGGGCATCTGGAAACACCATATATTTT
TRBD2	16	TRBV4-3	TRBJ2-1	CASSHQGLGSYNEQFF	TGCGCCAGCAGCCACCAAGGACTAGGGTCCTACAATGAGCAGTTCTTC
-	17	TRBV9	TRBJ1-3	CASSVATGTASGNTIYF	TGTGCCAGCAGCGTAGCTACAGGGACGGCCTCTGGAAACACCATATATTTT
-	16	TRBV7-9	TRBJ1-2	CASSLGTDFGLYGYTF	TGTGCCAGCAGCTTAGGGACGGATTTTGGTCTCTATGGCTACACCTTC
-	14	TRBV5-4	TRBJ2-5	CASSETGYPETQYF	TGTGCCAGCAGCGAAACAGGGTACCCAGAGACCCAGTACTTC
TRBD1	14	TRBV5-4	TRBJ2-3	CASIRDRGADTQYF	TGTGCCAGCATCCGGGACAGGGGGGCAGATACGCAGTATTTT
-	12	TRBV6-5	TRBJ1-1	CASKQGDTEAFF	TGTGCCAGCAAGCAGGGAGACACTGAAGCTTTCTTT
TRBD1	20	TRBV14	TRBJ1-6	CASSPEVPPGTGIRNSPLHF	TGTGCCAGCAGCCCCGAAGTCCCCCCCGGGACAGGGATCAGGAATTCACCCCTCCACTTT
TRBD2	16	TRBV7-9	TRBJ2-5	CASSLLSSGGKETQYF	TGTGCCAGCAGCTTATTGTCGTCGGGGGGTAAAGAGACCCAGTACTTC
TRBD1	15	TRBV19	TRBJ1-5	CASSNTDTGVQPQHF	TGTGCCAGTAGTAACACGGACACAGGGGTCCAGCCCCAGCATTTT
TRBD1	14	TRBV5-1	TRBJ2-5	CASSSGQIQETQYF	TGCGCCAGCAGCTCGGGACAGATACAAGAGACCCAGTACTTC
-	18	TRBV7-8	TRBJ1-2	CASSPGGGPSSSLYGYTF	TGTGCCAGCAGTCCCGGGGGGGGGCCCTCATCATCTTTATATGGCTACACCTTC
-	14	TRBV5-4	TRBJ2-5	CASSRPGGPETQYF	TGTGCCAGCAGCCGCCCCGGGGGTCCAGAGACCCAGTACTTC
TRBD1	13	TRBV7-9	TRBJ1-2	CASSLADREDYTF	TGTGCCAGCAGCTTAGCGGACAGGGAGGACTACACCTTC
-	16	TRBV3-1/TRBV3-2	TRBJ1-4	CASSQGEGWANEKLFF	TGTGCCAGCAGCCAGGGAGAGGGTTGGGCTAATGAAAAACTGTTTTTT
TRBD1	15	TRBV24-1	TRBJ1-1	CATRQGGATGTEAFF	TGTGCCACCCGACAGGGGGGGGCAACGGGCACTGAAGCTTTCTTT
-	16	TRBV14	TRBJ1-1	CASSLDIGSTGTEAFF	TGTGCCAGCAGCCTAGATATTGGGTCTACGGGCACTGAAGCTTTCTTT
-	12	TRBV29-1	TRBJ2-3	CSVSLGTDTQYF	TGCAGCGTTAGCTTGGGCACAGATACGCAGTATTTT
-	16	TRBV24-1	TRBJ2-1	CATSGQVMSDDNEQFF	TGTGCCACCAGTGGGCAGGTTATGTCCGACGACAATGAGCAGTTCTTC
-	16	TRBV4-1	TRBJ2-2	CASSNPLGGNTGELFF	TGCGCCAGCAGCAATCCTTTAGGGGGGAACACCGGGGAGCTGTTTTTT
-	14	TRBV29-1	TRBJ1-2	CSVDSGTGRDGYTF	TGCAGCGTTGACTCTGGAACAGGGAGGGATGGCTACACCTTC
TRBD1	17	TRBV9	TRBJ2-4	CASSPGTGSLKENIQYF	TGTGCCAGCAGCCCCGGGACAGGGTCATTGAAGGAAAACATTCAGTACTTC